This is a list of T cell receptor beta chains from one sample in a study of identical twins. MiXCR, applied by TCRdb to the 5' RACE reads, yields one record per CDR3 protein. The data show around 280,000 distinct CDR3 sequences, roughly 8.6% seen once. These data were likewise used in another study, on yellow fever vaccine responses in identical twins.

The sample consisted of memory (CD45RO+) T cells sorted from blood. All receptors come from a woman aged 18-30 years in good health. The CDR3 runs from the conserved cysteine through the conserved F or W.

CDR3aa,v_gene
CASRHDRAMTTGELFF,TRBV6-1
CASSSRPLAGSSYNEQFF,TRBV9
CASSAGLAGTEQFF,TRBV7-9
CASSLRTSPGPGTDTQYF,TRBV11-2
CASSPLGSGSDTGELFF,TRBV12-3/TRBV12-4
CSARGTGSGDTGELFF,TRBV20-1
CASSLIQTGGYTF,TRBV7-9
CASSQTTTGTYEQYF,TRBV4-2
CASSKLQGASGANVLTF,TRBV21-1
CASRGQNGYEQYF,TRBV12-3/TRBV12-4
CSARGLAVTYNEQFF,TRBV20-1
CASKIPGQGANEQFF,TRBV27
CASRQAGRTGELFF,TRBV28
CASSGAVSPRETQYF,TRBV2
CASSPGTSGIPGGKTQYF,TRBV11-3
CASSQSTNEQFF,TRBV4-1
CASHCSRSYNEQFF,TRBV6-2/TRBV6-3
CASSSGRLDTQYF,TRBV7-2
CASSLYDAPGQGYGYTF,TRBV28
CASSLGLDRSEQYF,TRBV12-3/TRBV12-4
CATSDPNLGTGEQFF,TRBV24-1
CASSIGVVSSYNEQFF,TRBV5-5
CASSLGRVHRDTTNYGYTF,TRBV4-1
CASSLAGGTQNIQYF,TRBV5-1
CASSLVSGGVETQYF,TRBV7-8
CASSLRGGLAGENGEQFF,TRBV7-3